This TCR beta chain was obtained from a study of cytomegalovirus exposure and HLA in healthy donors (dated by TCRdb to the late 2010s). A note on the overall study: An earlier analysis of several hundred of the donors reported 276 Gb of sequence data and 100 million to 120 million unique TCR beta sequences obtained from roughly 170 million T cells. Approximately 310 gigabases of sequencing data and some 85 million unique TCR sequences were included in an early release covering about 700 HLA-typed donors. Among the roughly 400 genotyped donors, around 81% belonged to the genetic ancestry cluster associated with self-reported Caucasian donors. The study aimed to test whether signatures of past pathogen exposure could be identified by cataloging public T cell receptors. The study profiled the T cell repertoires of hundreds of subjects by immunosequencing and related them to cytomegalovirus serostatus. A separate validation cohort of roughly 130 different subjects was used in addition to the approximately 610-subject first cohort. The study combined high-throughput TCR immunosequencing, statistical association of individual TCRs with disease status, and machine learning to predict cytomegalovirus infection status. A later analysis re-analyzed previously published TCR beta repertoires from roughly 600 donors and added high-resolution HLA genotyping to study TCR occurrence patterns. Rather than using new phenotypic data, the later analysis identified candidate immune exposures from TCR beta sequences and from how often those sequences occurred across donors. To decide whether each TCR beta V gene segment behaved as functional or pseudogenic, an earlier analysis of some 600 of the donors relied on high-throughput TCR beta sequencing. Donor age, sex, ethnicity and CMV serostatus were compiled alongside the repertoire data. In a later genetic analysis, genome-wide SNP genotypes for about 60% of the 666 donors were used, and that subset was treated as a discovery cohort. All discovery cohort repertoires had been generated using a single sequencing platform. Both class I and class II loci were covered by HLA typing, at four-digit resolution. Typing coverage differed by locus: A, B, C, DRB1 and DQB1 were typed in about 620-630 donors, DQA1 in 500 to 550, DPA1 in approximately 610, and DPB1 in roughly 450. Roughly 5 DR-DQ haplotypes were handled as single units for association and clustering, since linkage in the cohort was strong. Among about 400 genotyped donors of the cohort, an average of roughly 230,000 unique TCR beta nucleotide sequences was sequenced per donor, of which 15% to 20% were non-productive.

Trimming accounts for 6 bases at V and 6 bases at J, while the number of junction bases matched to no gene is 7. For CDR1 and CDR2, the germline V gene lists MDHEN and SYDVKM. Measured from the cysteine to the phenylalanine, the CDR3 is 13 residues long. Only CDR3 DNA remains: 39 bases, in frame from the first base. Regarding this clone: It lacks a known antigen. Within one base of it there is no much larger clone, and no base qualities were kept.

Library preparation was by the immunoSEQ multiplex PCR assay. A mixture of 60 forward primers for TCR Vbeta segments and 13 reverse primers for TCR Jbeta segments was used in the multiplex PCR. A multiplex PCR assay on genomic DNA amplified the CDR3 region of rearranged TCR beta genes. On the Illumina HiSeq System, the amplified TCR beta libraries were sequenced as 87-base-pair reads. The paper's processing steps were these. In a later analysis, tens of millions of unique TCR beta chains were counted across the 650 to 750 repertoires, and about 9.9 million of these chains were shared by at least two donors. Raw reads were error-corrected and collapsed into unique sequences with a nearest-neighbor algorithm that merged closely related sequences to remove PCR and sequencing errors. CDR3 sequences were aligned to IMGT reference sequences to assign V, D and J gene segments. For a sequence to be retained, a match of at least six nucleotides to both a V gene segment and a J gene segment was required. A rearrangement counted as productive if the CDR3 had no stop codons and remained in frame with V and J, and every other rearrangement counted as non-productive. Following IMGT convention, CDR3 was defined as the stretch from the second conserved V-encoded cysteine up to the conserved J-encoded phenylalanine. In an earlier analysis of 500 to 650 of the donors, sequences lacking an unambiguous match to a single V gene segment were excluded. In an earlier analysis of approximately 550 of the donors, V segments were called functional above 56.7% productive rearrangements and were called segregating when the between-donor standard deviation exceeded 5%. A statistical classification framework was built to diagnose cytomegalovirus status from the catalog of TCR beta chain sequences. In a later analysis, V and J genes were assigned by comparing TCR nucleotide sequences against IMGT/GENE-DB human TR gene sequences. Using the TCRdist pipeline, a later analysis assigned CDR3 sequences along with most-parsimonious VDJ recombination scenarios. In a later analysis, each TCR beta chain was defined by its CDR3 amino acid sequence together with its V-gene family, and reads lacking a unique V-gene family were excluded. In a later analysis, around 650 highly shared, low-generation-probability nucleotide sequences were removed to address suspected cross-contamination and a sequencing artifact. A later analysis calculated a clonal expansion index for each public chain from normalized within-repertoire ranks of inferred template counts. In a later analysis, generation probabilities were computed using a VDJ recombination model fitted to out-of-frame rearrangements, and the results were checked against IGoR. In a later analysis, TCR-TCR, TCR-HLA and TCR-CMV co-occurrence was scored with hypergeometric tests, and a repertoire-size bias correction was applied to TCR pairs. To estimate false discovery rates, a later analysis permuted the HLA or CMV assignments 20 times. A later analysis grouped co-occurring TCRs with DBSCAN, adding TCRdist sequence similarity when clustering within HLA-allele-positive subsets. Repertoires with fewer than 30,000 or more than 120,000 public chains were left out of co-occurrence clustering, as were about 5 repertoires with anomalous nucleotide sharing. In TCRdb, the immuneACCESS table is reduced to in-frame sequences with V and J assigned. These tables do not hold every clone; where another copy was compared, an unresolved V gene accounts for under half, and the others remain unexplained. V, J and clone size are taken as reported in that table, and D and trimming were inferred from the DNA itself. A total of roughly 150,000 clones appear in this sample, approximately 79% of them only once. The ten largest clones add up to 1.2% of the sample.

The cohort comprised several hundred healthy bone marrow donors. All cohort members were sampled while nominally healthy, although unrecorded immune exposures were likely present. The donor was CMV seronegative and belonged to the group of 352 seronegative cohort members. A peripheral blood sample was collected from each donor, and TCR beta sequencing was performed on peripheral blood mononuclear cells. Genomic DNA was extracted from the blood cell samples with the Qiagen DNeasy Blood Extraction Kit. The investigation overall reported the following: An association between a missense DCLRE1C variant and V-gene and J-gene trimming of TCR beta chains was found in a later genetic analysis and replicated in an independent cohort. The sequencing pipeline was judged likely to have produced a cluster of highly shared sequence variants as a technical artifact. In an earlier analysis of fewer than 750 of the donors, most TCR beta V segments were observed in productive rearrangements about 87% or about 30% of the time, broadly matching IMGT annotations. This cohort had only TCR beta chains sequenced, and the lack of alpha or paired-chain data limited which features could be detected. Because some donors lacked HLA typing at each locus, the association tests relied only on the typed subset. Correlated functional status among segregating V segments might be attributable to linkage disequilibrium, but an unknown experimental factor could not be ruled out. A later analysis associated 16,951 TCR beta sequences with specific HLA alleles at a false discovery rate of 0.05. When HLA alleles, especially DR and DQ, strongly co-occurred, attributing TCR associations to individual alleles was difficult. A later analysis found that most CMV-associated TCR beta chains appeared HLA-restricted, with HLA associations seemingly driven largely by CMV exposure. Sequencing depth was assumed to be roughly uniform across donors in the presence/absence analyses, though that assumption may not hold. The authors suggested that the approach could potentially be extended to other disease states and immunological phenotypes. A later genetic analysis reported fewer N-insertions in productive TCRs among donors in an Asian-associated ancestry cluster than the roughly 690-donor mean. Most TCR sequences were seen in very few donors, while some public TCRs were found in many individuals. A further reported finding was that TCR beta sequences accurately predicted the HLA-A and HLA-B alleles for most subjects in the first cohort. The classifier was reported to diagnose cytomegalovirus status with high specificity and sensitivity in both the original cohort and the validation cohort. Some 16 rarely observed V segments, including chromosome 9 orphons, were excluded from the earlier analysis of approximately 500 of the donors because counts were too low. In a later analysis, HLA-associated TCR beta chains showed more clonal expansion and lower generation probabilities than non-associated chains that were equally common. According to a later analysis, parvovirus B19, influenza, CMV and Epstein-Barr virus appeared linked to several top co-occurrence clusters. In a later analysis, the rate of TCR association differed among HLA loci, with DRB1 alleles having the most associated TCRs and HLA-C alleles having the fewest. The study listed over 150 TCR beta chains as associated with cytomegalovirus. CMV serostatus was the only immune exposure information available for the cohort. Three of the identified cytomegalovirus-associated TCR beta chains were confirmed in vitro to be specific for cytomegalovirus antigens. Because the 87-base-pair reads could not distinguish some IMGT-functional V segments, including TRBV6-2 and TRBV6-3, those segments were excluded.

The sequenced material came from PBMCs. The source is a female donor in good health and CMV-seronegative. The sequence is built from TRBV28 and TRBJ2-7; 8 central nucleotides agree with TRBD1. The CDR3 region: CASRMTGVGEQYF. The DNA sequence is TGTGCCAGCAGGATGACAGGGGTCGGCGAGCAGTACTTC. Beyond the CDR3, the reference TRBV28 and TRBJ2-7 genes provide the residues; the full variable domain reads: DVKVTQSSRYLVKRTGEKVFLECVQDMDHENMFWYRQDPGLGLRLIYFSYDVKMKEKGDIPEGYSVSREKKERFSLILESASTNQTSMYLCASRMTGVGEQYFGPGTRLTVT.